This TCR beta chain emerged from a study of T-cell memory formation after mild COVID-19. At the level of the study: There were largely donor-specific TCR clusters. Whole-study results and caveats: Pre-infection memory harbored some responding clones, suggesting cross-reactive memory joined. Contracting CD4+ clones were located mainly in CM and EM, and CD8+ clones in EMRA.

MiXCR was run by TCRdb on the 5' RACE reads, yielding one entry per CDR3 protein. Of some 64,000 distinct CDR3 sequences in the sample, 9.3% were seen once. Trimming shortened V by 6 bases and J by 0 bases, and 9 bases separated the two germline ends. The V gene's germline CDR1 is SGHRS and CDR2 YFSETQ. The CDR3 runs to 14 residues. This clonotype was seen repeatedly, ten times or more. What it recognizes is unknown. Sequenced: PBMCs or a T cell subset sorted from them (not recorded which). V usage is TRBV5-1 and J usage is TRBJ2-2; D possibly corresponds to TRBD2 (6 bases). The TCR was taken from a man younger than 30 who had mild COVID-19 (a few samples of this study predate the infection). Cell type and time point are not known. DNA of the CDR3: TGCGCCAGCACAGGCGGGACGAACACCGGGGAGCTGTTTTTT. This encodes CASTGGTNTGELFF.